The 26 T cell receptor beta chains in this list originate from one sample, sequenced in a study of neoadjuvant anti-PD-1 for oral cavity cancer. The protocol was immunoSEQ multiplex PCR, while the TCRdb copy is restricted to in-frame clones and leaves out a portion. There are over 14,000 clones in the sample; about 64% occur only once, and approximately 3% lies in the top ten. The specimen comprised PBMCs, sampled before nivolumab (anti-PD-1) treatment. Receptors originate from a person aged 35-80 years with oral cavity squamous cell carcinoma.

V usage is TRBV19 and J usage is TRBJ2-2, with D possibly matching TRBD1 (5 bases). Trimming took off 4 bases at V and 2 bases at J, with 17 bases between the two ends. Germline CDR1 LNHDA, CDR2 SQIVND (reference sequence). The CDR3 sequence is 17 residues long. CDR3 sequence reads: CASSSHRAGSNTGELFF. The CDR3 DNA sequence: TGTGCCAGTAGTAGCCACCGGGCAGGGTCAAACACCGGGGAGCTGTTTTTT.

V usage is TRBV28 and J usage is TRBJ1-1; D is undetermined. The V gene lost 3 bases and the J gene lost 6 bases, with 11 bases spanning the gap. CDR1 and CDR2 from the germline V gene are MDHEN and SYDVKM. This CDR3 comprises 13 residues. CDR3 bases: TGTGCCAGCAGTTTTGGTTGGGGAGCTGAAGCTTTCTTT. It specifies CASSFGWGAEAFF.

The chain links TRBV7-9 to TRBJ2-7, with D possibly TRBD2 on 7 matching bases. V shed 1 base and J shed 1 base, with 11 bases lying between them. CDR1 and CDR2 (germline): SEHNR, FQNEAQ (reference sequence). The CDR3 runs to 15 residues. CDR3 DNA sequence: TGTGCCAGCAGCTTAGAGGGGGGACTATCCTACGAGCAGTACTTC. Translating it yields CASSLEGGLSYEQYF.

The chain links TRBV10-3 to TRBJ1-5, with no clear D. Trimming left V 11 bases short and J 5 bases short, with 16 bases between. Germline V gene data show CDR1 as ENHRY and CDR2 as SYGVKD. The CDR3 is 13 residues long. The CDR3 bases are TGTGCCGCGCAGCTAGACTCCGATCAGCCCCAGCATTTT. Its protein product is CAAQLDSDQPQHF.

The genes are TRBV14 and TRBJ2-2; D is possibly TRBD1 (6 bases). This CDR3 has 16 residues. The germline gives CDR1 SGHDN, CDR2 FVKESK. V lost 5 bases and J lost 1, with 14 bases in between. CDR3 protein: CASSTRTDLNTGELFF. CDR3 nucleotide sequence: TGTGCCAGCAGCACCCGGACAGACCTGAACACCGGGGAGCTGTTTTTT.

The chain links TRBV30 to TRBJ2-3; 8 nucleotides agree with TRBD2. In germline, CDR1 is GTSNPN, CDR2 SVGIG (reference sequence). CDR3 length equals 18 residues. V was clipped by 0 bases and J by 0 bases; unmatched bases: 11. CDR3 residues: CAWSVRKREPTSTDTQYF. The CDR3 DNA sequence: TGTGCCTGGAGTGTACGTAAGCGGGAGCCGACTAGCACAGATACGCAGTATTTT.

The J gene is TRBJ1-1, the V gene TRBV7-9; D is uncertain. The germline V gene encodes CDR1 SEHNR and CDR2 FQNEAQ (reference sequence). V lost 1 base and J 10 bases, leaving 13 bases between the germline ends. This CDR3 contains 13 residues. The CDR3 region is CASSLDSLAGAFF. CDR3 sequence (DNA): TGTGCCAGCAGCTTAGATAGCCTGGCTGGAGCTTTCTTT. The full variable domain, in which reference TRBV7-9 and TRBJ1-1 provide the parts outside the CDR3, is DTGVSQNPRHKITKRGQNVTFRCDPISEHNRLYWYRQTLGQGPEFLTYFQNEAQLEKSRLLSDRFSAERPKGSFSTLEIQRTEQGDSAMYLCASSLDSLAGAFFGQGTRLTVV.

The chain has TRBV4-1 and TRBJ2-6; D tentatively reads TRBD1 or TRBD2 (6 bases each). V dropped 4 bases and J dropped 4 bases, with 14 bases sitting between them. CDR3 length: 16 residues. The germline CDR1 and CDR2 sequences are MGHRA and YSYEKL. CDR3 residues: CASSLPGATGANVLTF. In DNA form, the CDR3 reads TGCGCCAGCAGCCTCCCGGGGGCGACGGGGGCCAACGTCCTGACTTTC.

This chain uses TRBV19 with TRBJ2-1; D is uncertain. Germline-derived CDR1 and CDR2 are LNHDA and SQIVND (reference sequence). The CDR3 has 11 amino acids. The ends were cut back, 6 bases at V and 6 bases at J, with 6 bases in the middle. CDR3 in amino acids: CASRGRNEQFF. The CDR3 DNA follows: TGTGCCAGTAGGGGCCGCAATGAGCAGTTCTTC.

This clone was recorded a few times. The CDR3 DNA is TGTGCCAGCAGATACACAGGGGGTGGATCACCCCTCCACTTT. Its protein is CASRYTGGGSPLHF. The rearrangement joins TRBV6-5 to TRBJ1-6; TRBD1 matches at 8 bases. V lost 6 bases to trimming and J lost 10 bases; unmatched junction nucleotides: 8. The CDR3 spans 14 residues. Germline assignment: CDR1 MNHEY and CDR2 SVGAGI.

This clone was detected a few times. The chain recombines TRBV5-1 with TRBJ1-1, with D unresolved. The ends were cut back, 4 bases at V and 0 bases at J, with 10 bases in the middle. The V gene's germline CDR1 is SGHRS and CDR2 YFSETQ. The CDR3 consists of 14 residues. CDR3 nucleotide sequence: TGCGCCAGCAGCCGTGACACGGTGAACACTGAAGCTTTCTTT. This sequence encodes CASSRDTVNTEAFF.

The chain recombines TRBV4-1 with TRBJ2-1; 7 bases are a match to TRBD2. The CDR3 covers 15 residues. Per germline, CDR1 MGHRA and CDR2 YSYEKL. V shed 3 bases and J 9 bases; nucleotides not matched to a gene: 11. Here the CDR3 DNA reads TGCGCCAGCAGCCAGGCGGACCGGGAGGTTGGTGAGCAGTTCTTC. Its protein is CASSQADREVGEQFF.

This clone has only a few counts. The CDR3 DNA sequence: TGCAGCGGGGACAGGGGAACTGAAGCTTTCTTT. This codes for CSGDRGTEAFF. The genes are TRBV29-1 and TRBJ1-1, with 10 bases that match TRBD1. Germline V gives CDR1 SQVTM, CDR2 ANQGSEA. The J segment lost 5 bases and the V segment lost 7 bases, leaving 1 base of the junction unmatched. CDR3 length: 11 amino acids.

The chain recombines TRBV11-2 with TRBJ2-2; possibly TRBD2 for D (5 bases). CDR1 and CDR2 (germline): SGHAT, FQNNGV. Trimming left V 4 bases short and J 6 bases short, with 18 bases between. The CDR3 length is 16 residues. CDR3 loop: CASSYDGDQAAGELFF. The DNA of the CDR3 is TGTGCCAGCAGCTACGACGGGGATCAGGCGGCCGGGGAGCTGTTTTTT.

In this sample, this clone turned up once. The chain combines TRBV19 with TRBJ2-7, with D unresolved. The CDR3 extends over 13 amino acids. The germline CDR1 and CDR2 sequences are LNHDA and SQIVND (reference sequence). V was shortened by 1 base and J by 3 bases, with 7 bases between the two germline ends. The CDR3 DNA follows: TGTGCCAGTAGTATAGGGCCCGGCTACGAGCAGTACTTC. Translated, it gives CASSIGPGYEQYF.

This sequence joins TRBV7-6 and TRBJ1-3, with D perhaps matching TRBD1 (5 bases). The length of the CDR3 is 18 residues. V shed 0 bases and J shed 2 bases, with 17 bases lying between them. Germline lookup yields CDR1 SGHVS and CDR2 FNYEAQ. In DNA, the CDR3 is TGTGCCAGCAGCTTAGCTCGGGCCGGGGGGTGGACTGGAAACACCATATATTTT. Protein sequence: CASSLARAGGWTGNTIYF.

This clone was detected a few times. The rearrangement uses TRBV7-9 and TRBJ2-3; 7 bases align to TRBD1. Germline trimming cut 5 bases from V and 0 bases from J; bases unmatched to any gene: 8. The V gene's germline CDR1 is SEHNR and CDR2 FQNEAQ (reference sequence). The CDR3 is 16 residues long. The CDR3 region is CASSPQTGRSTDTQYF. CDR3 nucleotides: TGTGCCAGCAGCCCTCAGACAGGGCGGAGCACAGATACGCAGTATTTT.

The chain uses TRBV10-1 and TRBJ2-1; D is unresolved. CDR1 and CDR2 (germline): WNHNN, SYGVQD (reference sequence). CDR3 length: 15 amino acids. V was cut by 0 bases and J by 7 bases, with 13 bases left in between. CDR3 protein: CASSESSTPRNEQFF. The CDR3 DNA reads as TGCGCCAGCAGTGAGTCTTCCACCCCCCGTAATGAGCAGTTCTTC.

This clone was recorded a few times. This chain's CDR3 is CASSYDRGNYNEQFF. For the CDR3, the DNA is TGTGCCAGCAGTTACGACAGGGGTAACTACAATGAGCAGTTCTTC. The V and J genes are TRBV27 and TRBJ2-1; 8 positions match TRBD1. The CDR3 loop spans 15 amino acids. Germline V gives CDR1 MNHEY, CDR2 SMNVEV (reference sequence). V dropped 4 bases and J dropped 3; count of bases not matched to a gene: 5.

The rearrangement joins TRBV6-5 to TRBJ2-3; D uncertain. CDR3 length: 12 amino acids. CDR1 is MNHEY, CDR2 SVGAGI, per germline. The V and J ends lost 4 bases and 5 bases respectively, with 7 bases between them. The CDR3: CASSSPGDTQYF. The CDR3 DNA is TGTGCCAGCAGTTCTCCAGGAGATACGCAGTATTTT.

The rearrangement joins TRBV5-4 to TRBJ1-2; no clear D. The CDR3 length is 13 residues. V was shortened by 2 bases and J by 2 bases, with 7 bases between the two germline ends. CDR1 is SGHNT and CDR2 is YYREEE in the germline V gene (reference sequence). The CDR3 is CASSFLENYGYTF. CDR3 DNA: TGTGCCAGCAGCTTTCTGGAAAACTATGGCTACACCTTC.

J is TRBJ2-1 and V is TRBV5-1, with unresolved D. The CDR3 loop spans 15 amino acids. The germline V gene encodes CDR1 SGHRS and CDR2 YFSETQ. The V gene lost 4 bases and the J gene lost 4 bases, with 15 bases spanning the gap. The CDR3 sequence: CASSHQSGKYNEQFF. CDR3 nucleotide sequence: TGCGCCAGCAGCCACCAGAGTGGGAAGTACAATGAGCAGTTCTTC.

The rearrangement links TRBV19 to TRBJ1-1; no reliable D call. The V gene lost 7 bases and the J gene lost 3 bases, with 12 bases spanning the gap. This CDR3 comprises 13 residues. The germline CDR1 and CDR2 sequences are LNHDA and SQIVND (reference sequence). This CDR3 is CASKRGDYTEAFF. CDR3 coding DNA: TGTGCCAGTAAGCGGGGAGACTACACTGAAGCTTTCTTT.

In its sample, this clone was seen once. The rearrangement joins TRBV6-1 to TRBJ1-1, with D unclear. V shed 6 bases and J shed 4 bases, with 15 bases lying between them. Germline V gene sequence: CDR1 MNHNS, CDR2 SASEGT. This CDR3 has 14 amino acids. The CDR3 spells CASSLGPPGTEAFF. The DNA of the CDR3 is TGTGCCAGCAGCCTGGGTCCCCCGGGCACTGAAGCTTTCTTT.

The chain carries TRBV5-1 and TRBJ1-2; no clear D gene. The CDR3 consists of 15 residues. The V gene lost 1 base and the J gene lost 0 bases, with 10 bases spanning the gap. Germline-derived CDR1 and CDR2 are SGHRS and YFSETQ. CDR3: CASSLNSDTNYGYTF. CDR3 nucleotide sequence: TGCGCCAGCAGCTTGAATTCAGACACTAACTATGGCTACACCTTC.

The chain recombines TRBV5-6 with TRBJ2-5, with D maybe TRBD2 (6 bases). V shed 2 bases and J shed 3 bases, with 11 bases lying between them. The CDR3 loop spans 14 amino acids. Per germline, CDR1 SGHDT and CDR2 YYEEEE. The CDR3 spells CASSLGTREETQYF. The CDR3 nucleotides read TGTGCCAGCAGCTTAGGGACTCGAGAAGAGACCCAGTACTTC. The entire variable domain, with the rest obtained from reference TRBV5-6 and TRBJ2-5, is as follows: DAGVTQSPTHLIKTRGQQVTLRCSPKSGHDTVSWYQQALGQGPQFIFQYYEEEERQRGNFPDRFSGHQFPNYSSELNVNALLLGDSALYLCASSLGTREETQYFGPGTRLLVL.